This T cell receptor beta chain was recorded in a study of CD8+ T cells in alopecia areata. The CDR3 totals 15 residues. The junction had 8 bases not matched to a gene; V was cut back by 8 bases and J by 0 bases. Germline CDR1 and CDR2: WSHSY and SAAADI. General study points: Many of the expanded lesional clones endured in scalp and blood while on tofacitinib.

Concerning this clone: Antigen specificity is unknown.

The treatment here: oral pan-JAK inhibitor, 5-10 mg twice daily. Sequencing relied on a cDNA template that was reverse transcribed from extracted RNA. Assay used: immunoSEQ multiplex PCR; TCRdb lists only in-frame clones, some missing. Among 150,000 to 250,000 clones listed, 55% to 70% were seen once. The gene calls are TRBV10-2 and TRBJ2-3; 7 positions match TRBD1. This TCR derives from a human donor with alopecia areata. This sample comprised CD4+ T cells sorted from blood, obtained at week 24, from a patient treated with tofacitinib. The DNA of the CDR3 is TGCGCCAGCGGATCAAGACAGGGTAGCACAGATACGCAGTATTTT. This sequence encodes CASGSRQGSTDTQYF.